The 10 T cell receptor beta chains below were found in one sample sequenced in a study of vaccination and CD4 T cells after COVID-19 (dated by TCRdb to between 2021 and 2024). The method behind the library was PCR. This sample was sequenced with an Illumina iSeq 100. At the Johns Hopkins FTIC core, DNA from the cultured CD4+ T cells underwent TCR sequencing with the Oncomine TCR Beta short-read assay. TCRdb reran the public reads through fastp at Q25 and MiXCR, keeping productive beta chains. Every CDR3 protein is listed once, alongside the most common genes and DNA of its rows. Here the sample has approximately 16,000 distinct CDR3 sequences; 30% to 35% occur a single time. The top ten constitute approximately 15% of the sample. The meaning of the sample's treatment or condition label: approximately 9-day PBMC culture with coronavirus spike peptide pools or control peptides (ViraFEST assay). For these receptors, no antigen is known.

The sample taken for sequencing was cultured CD4+ T cells from blood. All receptors come from a human donor with COVID-19.

The chain joins TRBV18 to TRBJ2-7; 8 bases are shared with TRBD1. Per germline, CDR1 KGHSH and CDR2 LQKENI. Germline trimming cut 6 bases from V and 2 bases from J; bases unmatched to any gene: 6. CDR3 size: 14 residues. CDR3 nucleotide sequence: TGTGCCAGCTCCCCGCCAGGGGGCCCCTACGAGCAGTACTTC. Its translation: CASSPPGGPYEQYF. The complete variable domain, with remaining parts taken from reference TRBV18 and TRBJ2-7, reads NAGVMQNPRHLVRRRGQEARLRCSPMKGHSHVYWYRQLPEEGLKFMVYLQKENIIDESGMPKERFSAEFPKEGPSILRIQQVVRGDSAAYFCASSPPGGPYEQYFGPGTRLTVT.

This clonotype was seen a handful of times. This chain uses TRBV6-5 with TRBJ1-6; D perhaps matches TRBD1 (6 bases). Trimming removed 2 bases from V and 5 bases from J, with 25 bases in between. From germline, CDR1 is MNHEY and CDR2 SVGAGI. CDR3 length: 20 residues. The CDR3 DNA is TGTGCCAGCAGTTACGGGGGCGGAGACCGGAGAAATAAACATAATTCACCCCTCCACTTT. It yields the protein CASSYGGGDRRNKHNSPLHF.

The genes are TRBV6-5 and TRBJ1-5; TRBD1 agrees at 7 bases. The V and J ends lost 2 bases and 2 bases, in that order; junction bases with no gene match: 3. The germline gives CDR1 MNHEY, CDR2 SVGAGI. The CDR3 runs 15 residues. In DNA, the CDR3 is TGTGCCAGCAGTTACACGACAGGGCGCAATCAGCCCCAGCATTTT. Translation gives CASSYTTGRNQPQHF.

This clonotype was observed a handful of times. The rearrangement joins TRBV27 to TRBJ2-5; 7 positions agree with TRBD2. The V and J ends lost 4 bases and 2 bases, in that order; junction bases with no gene match: 7. The CDR3 is 15 residues long. Germline V lookup: CDR1 MNHEY, CDR2 SMNVEV (reference sequence). The CDR3 loop reads CASSSGLVGQETQYF. In nucleotides, the CDR3 is TGTGCCAGCAGTTCCGGACTAGTCGGGCAAGAGACCCAGTACTTC.

This chain links TRBV6-1 with TRBJ1-2; D is perhaps TRBD1 (5 bases). Per germline, CDR1 MNHNS and CDR2 SASEGT. The CDR3 covers 10 residues. The V end lost 6 bases, the J end lost 6 bases, and 5 bases lay between the germline ends. CDR3 protein: CASSRDGYTF. CDR3 DNA sequence: TGTGCCAGCAGCAGGGATGGCTACACCTTC.

This rearrangement joins TRBV9 to TRBJ2-7; 9 bases are shared with TRBD2. CDR1 SGDLS and CDR2 YYNGEE come from the germline V gene. The CDR3 length is 16 residues. V trimming: 1 base; J trimming: 2 bases; junction bases outside the gene matches: 7. CDR3 DNA: TGTGCCAGCAGCGTAACCGCAAGCGGGGGGACCTACGAGCAGTACTTC. Its protein product is CASSVTASGGTYEQYF. The complete variable domain, with remaining parts taken from reference TRBV9 and TRBJ2-7, reads DSGVTQTPKHLITATGQRVTLRCSPRSGDLSVYWYQQSLDQGLQFLIQYYNGEERAKGNILERFSAQQFPDLHSELNLSSLELGDSALYFCASSVTASGGTYEQYFGPGTRLTVT.

Here the CDR3 reads CATSDNYQPQHF. DNA of the CDR3: TGTGCCACCAGTGACAATTATCAGCCCCAGCATTTT. The chain carries TRBV24-1 and TRBJ1-5; D remains unclear. Germline assignment: CDR1 KGHDR and CDR2 SFDVKD. V was shortened by 4 bases and J by 5 bases, with 5 bases between the two germline ends. This CDR3 has 12 amino acids.

This chain uses TRBV11-3 with TRBJ2-1; D possibly corresponds to TRBD2 (6 bases). The germline CDR1 and CDR2 sequences are SGHNT and YENEEA. The CDR3 extends over 12 amino acids. The germline V and J ends were trimmed by 5 bases and 11 bases, with 13 bases remaining between them. The chain's CDR3 is CASSGPGLKQFF. The CDR3 DNA sequence: TGTGCCAGCAGCGGGCCGGGACTCAAGCAGTTCTTC.

The chain is built from TRBV7-9 and TRBJ1-5; 7 bases align to TRBD1. The CDR3 has 15 residues. V dropped 3 bases and J dropped 2; count of bases not matched to a gene: 4. The V gene's germline CDR1 is SEHNR and CDR2 FQNEAQ (reference sequence). The CDR3: CASSLGRGGNQPQHF. DNA for the CDR3: TGTGCCAGCAGCTTGGGCAGGGGGGGCAATCAGCCCCAGCATTTT.

This clonotype was picked up a small number of times. J is TRBJ1-1 and V is TRBV29-1; D is undetermined. The CDR3 is 13 residues long. V was trimmed by 7 bases and J by 0 bases, leaving 12 bases between them. Germline assignment: CDR1 SQVTM and CDR2 ANQGSEA. The DNA for the CDR3 is TGCAGCGCTTCCGGAAACATGAACACTGAAGCTTTCTTT. It is translated as CSASGNMNTEAFF.